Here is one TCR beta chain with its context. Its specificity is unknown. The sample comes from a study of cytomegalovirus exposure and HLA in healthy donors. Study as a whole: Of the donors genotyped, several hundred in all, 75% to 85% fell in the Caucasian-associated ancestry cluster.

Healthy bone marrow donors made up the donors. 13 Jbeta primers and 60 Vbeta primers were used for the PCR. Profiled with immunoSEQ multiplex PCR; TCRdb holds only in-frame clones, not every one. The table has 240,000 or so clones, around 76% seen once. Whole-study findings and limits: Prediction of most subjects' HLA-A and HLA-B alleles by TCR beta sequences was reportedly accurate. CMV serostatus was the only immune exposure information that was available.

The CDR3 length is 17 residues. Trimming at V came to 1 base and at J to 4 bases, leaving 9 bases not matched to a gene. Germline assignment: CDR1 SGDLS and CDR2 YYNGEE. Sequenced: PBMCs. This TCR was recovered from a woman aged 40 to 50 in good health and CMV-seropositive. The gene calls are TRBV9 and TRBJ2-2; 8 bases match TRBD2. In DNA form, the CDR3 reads TGTGCCAGCAGCGTAACGGGGGGGATTGTGGGCACCGGGGAGCTGTTTTTT. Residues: CASSVTGGIVGTGELFF.